The 14 T cell receptor beta chains in this list originate from one sample, sequenced in a study of T cells in Graves' hyperthyroidism and ophthalmopathy. Using RNA transcripts as the source, TCR beta CDR3 regions were amplified. In the first-round RT-PCR of the TCR CDR3, the HTBI primer set was used. TCRdb re-called the multiplex PCR reads with MiXCR, one entry per CDR3 protein. The sample shows about 700,000 distinct CDR3 sequences, approximately 15% of them seen only once. The sample consisted of blood. These TCRs come from a young woman with Graves' hyperthyroidism.

The rearrangement links TRBV6-1 to TRBJ2-7, with no clear D. Germline CDR1 reads MNHNS; CDR2 reads SASEGT. The CDR3 contains 14 residues. V lost 1 base and J 0 bases, leaving 7 bases between the germline ends. CDR3 residues: CASSEETYSYEQYF. CDR3 bases: TGTGCCAGCAGTGAAGAAACCTACTCCTACGAGCAGTACTTC.

Ten or more counts support this clonotype. This chain connects TRBV9 to TRBJ2-1; 12 bases align to TRBD2. CDR3 size: 15 residues. Germline CDR1 and CDR2: SGDLS and YYNGEE. Unmatched junction bases numbered 5, after V lost 2 bases and J lost 8 bases. CDR3 sequence reads: CASSVLAGGSDEQFF. The CDR3 DNA sequence: TGTGCCAGCAGCGTCCTAGCGGGAGGGTCTGATGAGCAGTTCTTC.

This clonotype was counted between two and nine times. The V and J genes are TRBV5-1 and TRBJ2-3, with 7 bases fitting TRBD2. This CDR3 contains 16 residues. V lost 2 bases to trimming and J lost 3 bases; unmatched junction nucleotides: 9. Germline-derived CDR1 and CDR2 are SGHRS and YFSETQ. The CDR3: CASSFRPRGGTDTQYF. The CDR3 DNA is TGCGCCAGCAGCTTTAGGCCCCGCGGGGGTACAGATACGCAGTATTTT.

The rearrangement links TRBV7-9 to TRBJ1-2; 7 bases line up with TRBD1. The trim removed 6 bases at V and 6 bases at J, leaving 7 bases unmatched. There are 13 residues in the CDR3. From germline, CDR1 is SEHNR and CDR2 FQNEAQ (reference sequence). The CDR3 nucleotides read TGTGCCAGCAGACCAGACAGGGCGGATGGCTACACCTTC. As protein: CASRPDRADGYTF.

This chain uses TRBV6-1 with TRBJ1-5; 9 nucleotides match TRBD1. Germline-derived CDR1 and CDR2 are MNHNS and SASEGT. The CDR3 consists of 14 residues. V lost 6 bases, J lost 6 bases, and 6 bases stayed unmatched. For the CDR3, the DNA is TGTGCCAGCAGAGACAGGGGGATCGGTCAGCCCCAGCATTTT. It yields the protein CASRDRGIGQPQHF.

This clonotype was recorded many times. V and J are TRBV2 and TRBJ2-3, with D uncertain. From germline, CDR1 is SNHLY and CDR2 FYNNEI. The V end lost 6 bases, the J end lost 4 bases, and 8 bases lay between the germline ends. The CDR3 totals 12 residues. CDR3 region: CASSRFADTQYF. CDR3 bases: TGTGCCAGCAGCCGTTTCGCAGATACGCAGTATTTT.

This clonotype was found many times. The genes are TRBV13 and TRBJ1-2, with 9 bases fitting TRBD1. Germline V gene lookup returns CDR1 PRHDT and CDR2 FYEKMQ (reference sequence). The CDR3 spans 14 residues. V trimming: 7 bases; J trimming: 5 bases; junction bases outside the gene matches: 8. Here the CDR3 reads CASTQAGQGYGYTF. DNA for the CDR3: TGTGCCAGCACCCAAGCGGGACAGGGATATGGCTACACCTTC. Supplemented by reference TRBV13 and TRBJ1-2, the full variable domain reads AAGVIQSPRHLIKEKRETATLKCYPIPRHDTVYWYQQGPGQDPQFLISFYEKMQSDKGSIPDRFSAQQFSDYHSELNMSSLELGDSALYFCASTQAGQGYGYTFGSGTRLTVV.

This clonotype was seen ten or more times. The rearrangement uses TRBV5-6 and TRBJ1-3; D not resolved. CDR1 is SGHDT and CDR2 is YYEEEE in the germline V gene. CDR3 size: 13 residues. The V and J ends lost 2 bases and 3 bases respectively, with 6 bases between them. For the CDR3, the DNA is TGTGCCAGCAGCTTTTACGGTGGAAACACCATATATTTT. This codes for CASSFYGGNTIYF.

This clonotype was seen many times. The chain uses TRBV7-9 and TRBJ2-3; a weak D match, TRBD2 (6 bases). Trimming left V 5 bases short and J 3 bases short, with 18 bases between. Germline V gene data show CDR1 as SEHNR and CDR2 as FQNEAQ (reference sequence). This CDR3 has 16 amino acids. CDR3 sequence: CASSPGVGGRTDTQYF. CDR3 DNA: TGTGCCAGCAGCCCAGGAGTTGGGGGGAGGACAGATACGCAGTATTTT.

The chain couples TRBV29-1 to TRBJ2-1; 13 bases agree with TRBD2. There are 17 residues in the CDR3. V lost 6 bases to trimming and J lost 2 bases; unmatched junction nucleotides: 10. From germline, CDR1 is SQVTM and CDR2 ANQGSEA. CDR3 nucleotide sequence: TGCAGCGTCCTAGGACTAGCGGGAGAATTCACCTACAATGAGCAGTTCTTC. Amino acid sequence: CSVLGLAGEFTYNEQFF.

The chain couples TRBV7-9 to TRBJ2-3; no reliable D call. V lost 5 bases to trimming and J lost 6 bases, with 12 bases between them. Germline V CDR1 and CDR2: SEHNR, FQNEAQ (reference sequence). The CDR3 runs to 13 residues. CDR3 coding DNA: TGTGCCAGCAGCCCCCTAAGTTGGGATACGCAGTATTTT. The encoded protein is CASSPLSWDTQYF. Complete variable domain (other parts from reference TRBV7-9 and TRBJ2-3): DTGVSQNPRHKITKRGQNVTFRCDPISEHNRLYWYRQTLGQGPEFLTYFQNEAQLEKSRLLSDRFSAERPKGSFSTLEIQRTEQGDSAMYLCASSPLSWDTQYFGPGTRLTVL.

The gene calls are TRBV19 and TRBJ2-3; either TRBD1 or TRBD2 may fit D (5 bases each). V dropped 6 bases and J dropped 1 base, with 17 bases sitting between them. This CDR3 contains 16 residues. Per germline, CDR1 LNHDA and CDR2 SQIVND (reference sequence). The CDR3 nucleotides are TGTGCCAGTAGCGATGACAGAACGCGGGGCACAGATACGCAGTATTTT. Its protein product is CASSDDRTRGTDTQYF.

Many counts were recorded for this clonotype. The chain links TRBV20-1 to TRBJ2-3; D assignment may be TRBD1 or TRBD2 (5 bases each). CDR3 size: 16 residues. Germline assignment: CDR1 DFQATT and CDR2 SNEGSKA (reference sequence). V lost 5 bases to trimming and J lost 2 bases, with 20 bases between them. For the CDR3, the DNA is TGCAGTGCTCTGAGAGGTTTTGGGGGTTTCACAGATACGCAGTATTTT. Its protein product is CSALRGFGGFTDTQYF.

CDR3 nucleotides: TGTGCCAGCAGCTTAGACAGGGGATCTGGAAACACCATATATTTT. Protein sequence: CASSLDRGSGNTIYF. The chain couples TRBV7-2 to TRBJ1-3, with 7 bases identical to TRBD1. CDR3 length: 15 amino acids. Germline V gene sequence: CDR1 SGHTA, CDR2 FQGNSA. The trim removed 1 base at V and 1 base at J, leaving 1 base unmatched.